Listed below are T cell receptor beta chains from one sample, sequenced in a study of vaccination and CD4 T cells after COVID-19. These receptors lack a known antigen. TCRdb reprocessed the PCR reads via MiXCR and lists one record per CDR3 protein. The repertoire holds roughly 14,000 distinct CDR3 sequences, with roughly 51% as singletons. The material sequenced was CD4+ T cells from blood, cultured in vitro, taken before SARS-CoV-2 vaccination. The receptors originated from a human donor who had recovered from COVID-19. CDR3s include the opening cysteine and the closing phenylalanine or tryptophan. The order of the fields is V gene, D gene, J gene, clone size, CDR3 DNA, CDR3 protein. The D gene is left open where the match is weak. The size field is filled for only some rows; it gives once, few, many or a size class.

>TRBV6-1|NA|TRBJ1-1|NA
TGTGCCAGCATTCTTTCGACAGAGGGGAACACTGAAGCTTTCTTT
CASILSTEGNTEAFF
>TRBV6-2/TRBV6-3|NA|TRBJ2-2|medium-sized
TGTGCCAGCAGAGAGACCGGGCAGGGAAGGACCGGGGAGCTGTTTTTT
CASRETGQGRTGELFF
>TRBV4-2|TRBD1|TRBJ2-7|NA
TGTGCCAGCAGCCAATGGCTGGGACAGGGGGCCGAGCAGTACTTC
CASSQWLGQGAEQYF
>TRBV6-1|NA|TRBJ2-6|NA
TGTGCCTACCGGGAGGGGGCCCACTCTAACGTCCTGACTTTC
CAYREGAHSNVLTF
>TRBV6-2/TRBV6-3|NA|TRBJ1-1|NA
TGTGCCAGCAGTCCCAGGGCAATGAACACTGAAGCTTTCTTT
CASSPRAMNTEAFF
>TRBV5-4|TRBD1|TRBJ1-1|NA
TGTGCCAGCAGCTTGGCGGGACAGGGGCGGTACACTGAAGCTTTCTTT
CASSLAGQGRYTEAFF
>TRBV6-2/TRBV6-3|NA|TRBJ2-7|NA
TGTGCCAGCAGTTATCCCGCGGACTTTAATACGAAGGGGCCCTACGAGCAGTACTTC
CASSYPADFNTKGPYEQYF
>TRBV20-1|TRBD1|TRBJ1-5|NA
TGCAGTGCCAACGGACAGGGGGCAGGTCAGCCCCAGCATTTT
CSANGQGAGQPQHF
>TRBV7-3|NA|TRBJ2-3|NA
TGTGCCAGCAGCTTAAAGGGCTCCGCCGGTGATACGCAGTATTTT
CASSLKGSAGDTQYF
>TRBV5-4|NA|TRBJ1-1|few
TGTGCCAGCAGTCGTGAACCTAACACTGAAGCTTTCTTT
CASSREPNTEAFF
>TRBV11-3|NA|TRBJ1-2|few
TGTGCCAGCAGCGCTAGGGAGGGCTACACCTTC
CASSAREGYTF
>TRBV19|TRBD1|TRBJ2-7|NA
TGTGCCAGTAGTATACCGGGACAGGGGGCTGACGAGCAGTACTTC
CASSIPGQGADEQYF
>TRBV20-1|TRBD1|TRBJ1-2|medium-sized
TGCAGTGCTTTCCAACGGACAGGGGCGGGGGGCTACACCTTC
CSAFQRTGAGGYTF
>TRBV20-1|NA|TRBJ1-1|NA
TGCAGTGCTAGAGCTCGACAGGCAACTTATGAAGCTTTCTTT
CSARARQATYEAFF
>TRBV27|NA|TRBJ2-7|NA
TGTGCCAGCAGTGCTGCACAGGGCTTGTCCTACGAGCAGTACTTC
CASSAAQGLSYEQYF
>TRBV28|NA|TRBJ2-7|NA
TGCGCCAGCAGCCAAGATTCGAGCTCCTACGAGCAGTACTTC
CASSQDSSSYEQYF
>TRBV19|NA|TRBJ1-5|NA
TGTGCCAGTAGTGCCCAGGGCAGTATGGGTCAGCCCCAGCATTTT
CASSAQGSMGQPQHF
>TRBV6-4|NA|TRBJ2-1|NA
TGTGCCAGCAGCGTTACTGACAACAATGAGCAGTTCTTC
CASSVTDNNEQFF
>TRBV6-1|NA|TRBJ1-6|few
TGTGCCAGCAGTGAACGGCAGGGAGGTAATTCACCCCTCCACTTT
CASSERQGGNSPLHF
>TRBV7-2|TRBD1|TRBJ1-2|few
TGTGCCAGCAGCTCCCCGACAGGGTACAACTATGGCTACACCTTC
CASSSPTGYNYGYTF
>TRBV20-1|TRBD1|TRBJ2-1|once
TGCAGTGCTAGATGGCAGGGGGCATTCAATGAGCAGTTCTTC
CSARWQGAFNEQFF
>TRBV10-1|NA|TRBJ1-2|few
TGCGCCAGGACCGCCGGCAGGGCGCTCCATGGCTACACCTTC
CARTAGRALHGYTF
>TRBV20-1|NA|TRBJ2-1|once
TGCAGTGCTAGGGTCTTCCCTGAGCAGTTCTTC
CSARVFPEQFF
>TRBV20-1|NA|TRBJ1-3|few
TGCAGTGCTCAGCGGGACTCCACGGTTCACACCATATATTTT
CSAQRDSTVHTIYF
>TRBV7-3|NA|TRBJ1-1|NA
TGTGCCAGCAGCTCAGGAGGCAACACTGAAGCTTTCTTT
CASSSGGNTEAFF
>TRBV28|NA|TRBJ1-2|NA
TGTGCCAGCAGCACAACAGTCGGCTACACCTTC
CASSTTVGYTF
>TRBV7-8|NA|TRBJ1-3|NA
TGTGCCAGCAGCCCGCGGGACACCATATATTTT
CASSPRDTIYF
>TRBV19|NA|TRBJ2-5|once
TGTGCCAGTAGTACACCTGCCGGGACAACGCGGACCCAGTACTTC
CASSTPAGTTRTQYF
>TRBV15|TRBD2|TRBJ2-3|few
TGTGCCACCAGAGGACTAGCGGGGGGAAGAATAAGAGGCACAGATACGCAGTATTTT
CATRGLAGGRIRGTDTQYF
>TRBV20-1|NA|TRBJ1-6|NA
TGCAGTGCCCCAGAACCCCGCGGGGGTAATTCACCCCTCCACTTT
CSAPEPRGGNSPLHF
>TRBV5-4|TRBD1|TRBJ2-1|NA
TGTGCCAGCAGCTCTCGGACAGGGGAGAGCAATGAGCAGTTCTTC
CASSSRTGESNEQFF
>TRBV20-1|TRBD2|TRBJ2-1|NA
TGCAGTGCTAGGATGTCTAGCGGACCCTACAATGAGCAGTTCTTC
CSARMSSGPYNEQFF
>TRBV27|NA|TRBJ2-1|NA
TGTGCCAGCAGCCCAACTAGACTGAGCTCCTACAATGAGCAGTTCTTC
CASSPTRLSSYNEQFF
>TRBV5-4|NA|TRBJ1-2|few
TGTGCCAGCAGCATGGGGACGCGGGATGGGTATGGCTACACCTTC
CASSMGTRDGYGYTF
>TRBV28|NA|TRBJ1-5|few
TGTGCCAGTCAGCAGTCTACTAATAATCAGCCCCAGCATTTT
CASQQSTNNQPQHF
>TRBV15|NA|TRBJ1-2|few
TGTGCCACCAGCAGAGGGGAGGGCAGCTATGGCTACACCTTC
CATSRGEGSYGYTF
>TRBV29-1|NA|TRBJ1-2|NA
TGCAGCGTCACCTCAGGAGGGGGCTATGGCTACACCTTC
CSVTSGGGYGYTF
>TRBV19|NA|TRBJ1-3|once
TGTGCCAGTAGCCGTGGAAACACCATATATTTT
CASSRGNTIYF
>TRBV7-8|NA|TRBJ1-5|NA
TGTGCCAGCAGCGCTCAGCAGGGACGGGGCAATCAGCCCCAGCATTTT
CASSAQQGRGNQPQHF
>TRBV15|TRBD1|TRBJ2-5|NA
TGTGCCACCAGCAGAGAGACAGGGATCGTGAAGACCCAGTACTTC
CATSRETGIVKTQYF